Described below is a single TCR beta chain sequence and its context. The method was immunoSEQ multiplex PCR; TCRdb's version includes in-frame clones alone and lacks a portion of them. The sample holds about 140,000 clones, approximately 90% seen once. The data originate from a study of T cell responses to AZD1222 COVID-19 vaccine. Study-level information: Analysis merged second doses at about 4 or about 12 weeks.

Germline lookup yields CDR1 MNHEY and CDR2 SVGEGT. The V and J ends lost 2 bases and 10 bases respectively, with 8 bases between them. This CDR3 is 11 amino acids long. The V and J genes are TRBV6-2 or TRBV6-3 and TRBJ1-1, with unresolved D. The sequence came from an adult in good health. The sequences come from peripheral blood, collected on day 0 of AZD1222 vaccination. CDR3 protein: CASSYLLGAFF. DNA for the CDR3: TGTGCCAGCAGTTACCTCCTGGGAGCTTTCTTT.